A single sample gave rise to the 4 T cell receptor beta chains below, sequenced in a study of T cell responses to AZD1222 COVID-19 vaccine. Assay: immunoSEQ multiplex PCR; the TCRdb copy retains only in-frame clones and omits some. The sample holds around 99,000 clones, 89% seen once. The sample was peripheral blood, taken on day 0 of AZD1222 vaccination. The receptors come from an adult in good health.

The chain employs TRBV5-1 and TRBJ2-1; D gene ambiguous. Germline-derived CDR1 and CDR2 are SGHRS and YFSETQ. V was clipped by 7 bases and J by 8 bases, with 13 bases between them. CDR3 length: 12 amino acids. For the CDR3, the DNA is TGCGCCAGCGCCACCTTCGGACATGAGCAGTTCTTC. Protein sequence: CASATFGHEQFF.

V and J are TRBV5-1 and TRBJ2-7; TRBD2 matches at 8 bases. CDR1 and CDR2 (germline): SGHRS, YFSETQ. The CDR3 has 16 amino acids. After removal of 3 bases from V and 6 bases from J, the junction contained 14 bases not matched to a gene. The DNA of the CDR3 is TGCGCCAGCAGCTGGGACCCTGGAGGGGCGGGAGGCGAGCAGTACTTC. Translated: CASSWDPGGAGGEQYF.

The chain is built from TRBV7-9 and TRBJ2-3; D is perhaps TRBD2 (5 bases). V lost 1 base, J lost 2 bases, and 7 bases lay in between. Per the germline V gene, CDR1 is SEHNR and CDR2 is FQNEAQ (reference sequence). The length of the CDR3 is 14 residues. The CDR3 spells CASSLGGLTDTQYF. Here the CDR3 DNA reads TGTGCCAGCAGCTTAGGAGGGCTCACAGATACGCAGTATTTT.

The rearrangement joins TRBV28 to TRBJ2-7; 8 bases map to TRBD1. This CDR3 has 12 amino acids. Trimming removed 8 bases from V and 6 bases from J; junction bases left unmatched: 6. The germline CDR1 and CDR2 sequences are MDHEN and SYDVKM. CDR3 coding DNA: TGTGCCAGCCGGACAGGGTTGGGCGAGCAGTACTTC. This gives the protein CASRTGLGEQYF.